This T cell receptor (beta chain) is drawn from a study of neurological immune-mediated disorders (dated by TCRdb to between 2017 and 2020). About the study as a whole: Among the approximately 34 multiple sclerosis patients, relapsing-remitting MS accounted for some 30 and secondary progressive MS accounted for 3. Using UMI-based sequencing, the study compared peripheral blood TCR-beta repertoires from patients with HTLV-I-associated myelopathy (HAM/TSP), patients with multiple sclerosis, and healthy controls. Alongside PBMC samples, the set of some 98 TCR-beta libraries contained longitudinal samples, technical triplicates, and paired CD4+ and CD8+ T-cell subsets that had been sorted. The cohort was made up of 68 subjects, consisting of around 15 HAM/TSP patients, 35 or so multiple sclerosis patients and around 20 healthy controls. What the work shows at the level of the full study, not this receptor alone: The MS cluster was not associated with any clinical or MRI features, and the authors stated that larger cohorts are needed. Repertoires from 18 of 34 MS patients were grouped by phylogenetic analysis into a cluster of related CDR3 sequences, suggesting a possible repertoire-level signature. TCR clonal expansion was highest in HAM/TSP patients and lowest in MS patients, with MS patients falling below even healthy controls. No identical CDR3 amino acid sequences were shared among expanded clones across subjects, suggesting private TCR-beta repertoires in all groups.

This clonotype was seen at least ten times. What this receptor recognizes is not known. Base quality data are lacking; no much larger clone is found one base away. For unsorted PBMC libraries, 2 million PBMCs were used after storage in RNAlater at -80 degrees C until RNA extraction. Multiple sclerosis patients were enrolled in a US clinical protocol evaluating disease progression by magnetic resonance imaging. Peripheral blood was subjected to Ficoll-Hypaque density gradient centrifugation to isolate PBMCs, which were then cryopreserved in liquid nitrogen. To synthesize cDNA, template-switch 5'RACE was performed with a primer carrying a 10-nucleotide random unique molecular identifier so that each TCR transcript was tagged. Every sequencing run covered 15-18 subjects and yielded more than 160 million TCR-beta sequences. Total RNA was extracted with the RNeasy kit. Using the KAPA Real-time Library Amplification kit, TCR-beta VDJ regions were amplified with primers for the TCR constant region and the 5'RACE anchor. Sample indexes and Illumina adaptors were added in a first PCR, after which library yield was increased in a second PCR. After purification with Ampure beads, the TCR product of roughly 650 bp was size-selected on a 2% E-gel SizeSelection system. Before pooling, library quality was checked on a Bioanalyzer, concentration was measured with Qubit, and libraries were quantified with the Kapa Library Quantification kit. An Illumina HiSeq 2500 sequenced the libraries paired-end 2 x 150 bp. To increase sequence diversity, roughly 24-32% phiX was spiked into each library pool. The authors' analysis ran thus. The UMI-based MiGEC pipeline processed quality-filtered reads and removed over 85% of raw TCR sequences during error correction. IMGT germline references were used for alignment of VDJ genes, and clonotypes were defined by a unique CDR3 amino acid sequence together with V-J genes. VDJtools evaluated clonal expansion, Shannon diversity and CDR3 relatedness (CalcPairwiseDistances, ClusterSamples); CLCbio workbench built phylogenetic trees. Using coefficient-of-variation modelling across technical triplicates, the study counted a clone as expanded if it had at least 8 unique UMIs. The public reads were reprocessed in TCRdb via fastp at Q25 and MiXCR, keeping in-frame beta chains. Rows merge per CDR3 protein into single entries with the most common DNA and genes. TCRdb's processing, not the authors' own work, is the source of the V and J calls. The sample has roughly 41,000 distinct CDR3 sequences on record, roughly 2% of them singletons. 2.2% of the sample belongs to the ten largest clones.

Sequenced: PBMCs. This TCR derives from a woman between 40 and 50 years old with multiple sclerosis.

The CDR3 region: CSASNPRSTDTQYF. The base sequence is TGCAGTGCTAGCAACCCGCGTTCGACAGATACGCAGTATTTT. The chain is assembled from TRBV20-1 and TRBJ2-3; the D gene cannot be resolved reliably. The junction shows trimming of 3 bases on V and 3 bases on J, plus 13 bases between the germline ends. The CDR3 spans 14 residues, from the cysteine through the phenylalanine. CDR3 DNA only is kept here, 42 bases in frame from base 1. According to the germline V gene (reference sequence), CDR1 reads DFQATT and CDR2 reads SNEGSKA.